The entry that follows covers one T cell receptor beta chain sequence. Its specificity is not known. The CDR3 loop spans 15 amino acids. Trimming took 2 bases from V and 8 from J; bases not matched to a gene: 8. This sample is part of a study of response to subunit inactivated influenza vaccine. The study, taken as a whole, reports: It was the authors' suggestion that each seasonal influenza vaccination recruits few new T cells.

MiXCR, run by TCRdb on the RT-PCR reads, gives a single entry per CDR3 protein. The table has roughly 570,000 distinct CDR3 sequences, 10% to 15% seen once. The V gene is TRBV12-3 or TRBV12-4, the J gene TRBJ2-1; 8 bases are a match to TRBD1. This clonotype was sampled from a man aged 50 or older who received an inactivated influenza vaccine. This sample comprised PBMCs from blood, obtained around seven weeks after vaccination. The DNA for the CDR3 is TGTGCCAGCAGTTTAAATAGGGCAGGGGGCGATGAGCAGTTCTTC. Protein product: CASSLNRAGGDEQFF.